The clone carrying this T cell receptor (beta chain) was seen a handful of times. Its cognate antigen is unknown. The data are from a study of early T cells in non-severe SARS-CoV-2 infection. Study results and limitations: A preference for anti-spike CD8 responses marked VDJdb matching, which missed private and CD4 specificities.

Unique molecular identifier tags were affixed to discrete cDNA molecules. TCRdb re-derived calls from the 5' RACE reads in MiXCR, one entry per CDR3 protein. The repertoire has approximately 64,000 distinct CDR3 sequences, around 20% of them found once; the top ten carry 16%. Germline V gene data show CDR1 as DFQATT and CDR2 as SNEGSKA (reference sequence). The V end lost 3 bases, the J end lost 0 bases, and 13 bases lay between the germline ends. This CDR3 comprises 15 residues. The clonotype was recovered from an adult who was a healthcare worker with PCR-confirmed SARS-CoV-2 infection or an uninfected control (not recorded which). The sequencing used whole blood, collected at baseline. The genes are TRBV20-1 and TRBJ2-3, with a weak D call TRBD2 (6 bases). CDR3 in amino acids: CSARAGTSSTDTQYF. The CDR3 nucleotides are TGCAGTGCTAGGGCCGGGACTTCAAGCACAGATACGCAGTATTTT.